This entry lists 26 T cell receptor beta chains sequenced from one sample in a study of blood T cell repertoires in COVID-19. The table came from immunoSEQ multiplex PCR; TCRdb's copy has only in-frame clones and leaves some out. The data show fewer than 300,000 clones, more than 70% seen once. The sample was peripheral blood. All receptors come from a middle-aged woman who had recovered from COVID-19.

This chain links TRBV6-6 with TRBJ1-5, with a possible D match to TRBD1 (5 bases). The CDR3 extends over 14 amino acids. The germline V gene encodes CDR1 MNHNY and CDR2 SVGAGI (reference sequence). Trimming stripped 6 bases from V and 4 bases from J, with 13 bases between. In DNA, the CDR3 is TGTGCCAGCAGACAAACGACAGATAATCAGCCCCAGCATTTT. Translation: CASRQTTDNQPQHF.

This chain joins TRBV6-5 and TRBJ2-3, with a tentative D call TRBD2 (6 bases). CDR3 length: 13 residues. Germline loops: CDR1 MNHEY, CDR2 SVGAGI. With 9 bases removed from V and 0 bases from J, the gap between germline ends came to 10 bases. The DNA of the CDR3 is TGTGCCAGTGGTGCGGGGAGCACAGATACGCAGTATTTT. Protein sequence: CASGAGSTDTQYF.

A single count supports this clone. V usage is TRBV24-1 and J usage is TRBJ1-5, with TRBD1 matching 7 bases. After removal of 6 bases from V and 7 bases from J, the junction contained 5 bases not matched to a gene. CDR1 and CDR2 from the germline V gene are KGHDR and SFDVKD. CDR3 length equals 13 residues. In DNA form, the CDR3 reads TGTGCCACCAGTTTAGGGGGCCGGCAGCCCCAGCATTTT. Its protein is CATSLGGRQPQHF.

J is TRBJ2-2 and V is TRBV11-2; 9 positions agree with TRBD1. V gave up 5 bases and J gave up 5 bases; unmatched junction bases: 6. The CDR3 has 15 amino acids. Looked up from germline, CDR1 is SGHAT and CDR2 is FQNNGV. In DNA form, the CDR3 reads TGTGCCAGCAGCCCCCGGACAGGGGCTACCGGGGAGCTGTTTTTT. It is translated as CASSPRTGATGELFF.

The chain has TRBV6-5 and TRBJ2-7, with 7 bases lining up with TRBD1. The CDR3 consists of 16 residues. J gave up 0 bases and V 0 bases, and 5 bases lay outside the gene matches. The V gene's germline CDR1 is MNHEY and CDR2 SVGAGI. The CDR3 region is CASSYSRQGASYEQYF. The DNA of the CDR3 is TGTGCCAGCAGTTACTCGAGACAGGGAGCCTCCTACGAGCAGTACTTC.

The chain couples TRBV6-5 to TRBJ1-1; TRBD1 matches at 7 bases. The CDR3 runs 11 residues. Per the germline V gene, CDR1 is MNHEY and CDR2 is SVGAGI. Germline trimming cut 6 bases from V and 8 bases from J; bases unmatched to any gene: 3. In DNA form, the CDR3 reads TGTGCCAGCAGACGACAGGGAGAAGCTTTCTTT. Encoded protein: CASRRQGEAFF.

The chain carries TRBV24-1 and TRBJ2-3; 8 nucleotides match TRBD2. CDR1 KGHDR and CDR2 SFDVKD come from the germline V gene. V trimming: 6 bases; J trimming: 6 bases; junction bases outside the gene matches: 1. This CDR3 comprises 12 residues. CDR3 region: CATSREGDTQYF. DNA of the CDR3: TGTGCCACCAGTCGGGAGGGGGATACGCAGTATTTT.

The J gene is TRBJ1-4, the V gene TRBV7-9, with TRBD1 matching 12 bases. Germline CDR1 reads SEHNR; CDR2 reads FQNEAQ (reference sequence). The V segment lost 5 bases and the J segment 7 bases; nucleotides outside the gene matches: 5. This CDR3 is built from 15 residues. The CDR3 nucleotides are TGTGCCAGCAGCCCCAGGGACAGGGGGCGTGAAAAACTGTTTTTT. Residues: CASSPRDRGREKLFF.

This sequence joins TRBV5-6 and TRBJ2-5, with 11 positions matching TRBD1. J lost 5 bases, V lost 4 bases, and 7 bases had no gene match. The CDR3 sequence is 15 residues long. Germline V gives CDR1 SGHDT, CDR2 YYEEEE. The CDR3 DNA sequence: TGTGCCAGCAGCCCGGACAGGGGGCCGCGGGAGACCCAGTACTTC. Amino acids: CASSPDRGPRETQYF.

CDR3 protein: CASSPRTSGNTGELFF. In DNA, the CDR3 is TGTGCCAGCAGCCCCCGGACTAGCGGGAACACCGGGGAGCTGTTTTTT. The chain recombines TRBV7-8 with TRBJ2-2; 10 bases match TRBD2. Germline trimming cut 5 bases from V and 1 base from J; bases unmatched to any gene: 4. The germline CDR1 and CDR2 sequences are SGHVS and FQNEAQ. CDR3 length: 16 residues.

The rearrangement uses TRBV20-1 and TRBJ2-1; D is possibly TRBD2 (6 bases). The CDR3 consists of 11 residues. Per germline, CDR1 DFQATT and CDR2 SNEGSKA (reference sequence). With 6 bases removed from V and 13 bases from J, the gap between germline ends came to 16 bases. In nucleotides, the CDR3 is TGCAGTGCCCCCCTTGGCGGGATACAGTTCTTC. Protein product: CSAPLGGIQFF.

J is TRBJ2-1 and V is TRBV4-2; D is perhaps TRBD2 (7 bases). The CDR3 is 13 residues long. Per germline, CDR1 LGHNA and CDR2 YNFKEQ. Trimming cost V 0 bases and J 9 bases, with 9 bases left between them. CDR3 amino acids: CASSQEGGGEQFF. Here the CDR3 DNA reads TGTGCCAGCAGCCAAGAAGGGGGGGGTGAGCAGTTCTTC.

The gene calls are TRBV25-1 and TRBJ1-5; TRBD1 matches 8 bases. CDR3 size: 14 residues. Looked up from germline, CDR1 is MGHDK and CDR2 is SYGVNS. J gave up 3 bases and V 4 bases, and 2 bases lay outside the gene matches. CDR3 protein: CASSGTGNNQPQHF. CDR3 DNA sequence: TGTGCCAGCAGTGGGACAGGGAACAATCAGCCCCAGCATTTT.

The chain employs TRBV25-1 and TRBJ2-5; weak D call: TRBD1 (5 bases). Germline V gene lookup returns CDR1 MGHDK and CDR2 SYGVNS. Trimming cost V 6 bases and J 1 base, with 9 bases left between them. CDR3 length: 13 amino acids. In nucleotides, the CDR3 is TGTGCCAGCAGCCCCAGGGCCCAAGAGACCCAGTACTTC. This encodes CASSPRAQETQYF.

V gene TRBV5-4 combines with J gene TRBJ2-2; 7 bases fit TRBD1. CDR3 length: 16 residues. V lost 3 bases to trimming and J lost 6 bases; unmatched junction nucleotides: 11. Germline V gives CDR1 SGHNT, CDR2 YYREEE (reference sequence). Here the CDR3 reads CASSWGQSGVAGELFF. The CDR3 coding sequence is TGTGCCAGCAGCTGGGGACAGAGTGGTGTCGCCGGGGAGCTGTTTTTT.

This chain uses TRBV18 with TRBJ1-2, with D uncertain. Germline loops: CDR1 KGHSH, CDR2 LQKENI. This CDR3 comprises 14 residues. Trimming removed 5 bases from V and 7 bases from J, with 17 bases in between. The CDR3 region has the DNA TGTGCCAGCTCAGTTCGGTGGGAGGCTTTTGGCTACACCTTC. Its protein product is CASSVRWEAFGYTF. The whole variable domain, filled in from reference TRBV18 and TRBJ1-2, reads NAGVMQNPRHLVRRRGQEARLRCSPMKGHSHVYWYRQLPEEGLKFMVYLQKENIIDESGMPKERFSAEFPKEGPSILRIQQVVRGDSAAYFCASSVRWEAFGYTFGSGTRLTVV.

In this sample, this clone turned up once. The chain recombines TRBV28 with TRBJ2-5, with TRBD1 matching over 7 bases. V lost 8 bases, J lost 5 bases, and 8 bases stayed unmatched. The CDR3 spans 13 residues. Germline lookup yields CDR1 MDHEN and CDR2 SYDVKM. CDR3 DNA: TGTGCCAGCTCCCTGGGACAGATGGAGACCCAGTACTTC. Translated, it gives CASSLGQMETQYF.

V usage is TRBV7-2 and J usage is TRBJ2-1; D may be TRBD2 (6 bases). Per the germline V gene, CDR1 is SGHTA and CDR2 is FQGNSA. Trimming took 5 bases from V and 10 from J, leaving 12 bases between them. This CDR3 spans 12 amino acids. The CDR3 loop reads CASSERLGEQFF. CDR3 in DNA: TGTGCCAGCAGCGAACGACTAGGCGAGCAGTTCTTC.

V is TRBV2 and J is TRBJ1-4; 7 bases agree with TRBD1. V lost 8 bases to trimming and J lost 8 bases; unmatched junction nucleotides: 11. The CDR3 sequence is 14 residues long. Germline V gene data show CDR1 as SNHLY and CDR2 as FYNNEI. CDR3 coding DNA: TGTGCCAGCGCCACCCCCGGGACAGTGGAAAAACTGTTTTTT. It yields the protein CASATPGTVEKLFF.

This clone has only one observation. This sequence joins TRBV11-2 and TRBJ1-3; 8 bases fit TRBD1. The CDR3 is 17 amino acids. Germline V gene lookup returns CDR1 SGHAT and CDR2 FQNNGV. Losses at the gene ends were 5 bases for V and 0 bases for J; bases not matched to a gene: 9. CDR3 sequence: CASSHPTGAPSGNTIYF. CDR3 coding DNA: TGTGCCAGCAGCCATCCGACAGGGGCGCCCTCTGGAAACACCATATATTTT.

The J gene is TRBJ2-1, the V gene TRBV3-1 (or the pseudogene TRBV3-2); perhaps TRBD2 as D (6 bases). Germline CDR1 is LGHDT and CDR2 is YNNKEL (reference sequence). This CDR3 has 12 residues. Trimming cost V 4 bases and J 9 bases, with 10 bases left between them. CDR3 nucleotides: TGTGCCAGCAGCCCCCTGGGGGGTGAGCAGTTCTTC. Protein: CASSPLGGEQFF.

This sequence joins TRBV1 and TRBJ2-2; TRBD1 reflects the table's D call only, with no check against the DNA. TRBV1 corresponds to a pseudogene. The CDR3 is made up of 13 amino acids. The CDR3 bases are TGCACCAGCAGCCAAGACCAGACCGGGGAGCTGTTTTTT. The encoded protein is CTSSQDQTGELFF.

This sequence joins TRBV19 and TRBJ1-1; D call uncertain. The CDR3 sequence is 13 residues long. Germline V gives CDR1 LNHDA, CDR2 SQIVND (reference sequence). V was shortened by 5 bases and J by 4 bases, with 11 bases between the two germline ends. The CDR3 DNA reads as TGTGCCAGTAGTCGATCAGTCTCCACTGAAGCTTTCTTT. It is translated as CASSRSVSTEAFF.

This chain uses TRBV24-1 with TRBJ1-3, with D perhaps TRBD1 (6 bases). Germline CDR1 KGHDR, CDR2 SFDVKD. The V end lost 2 bases, the J end lost 2 bases, and 12 bases lay between the germline ends. The CDR3 totals 16 residues. CDR3 region: CATSDSGHSAGNTIYF. DNA for the CDR3: TGTGCCACCAGTGATTCGGGACATTCGGCTGGAAACACCATATATTTT.

The V call is TRBV4-1, the J call TRBJ2-7, with 7 bases that match TRBD2. This CDR3 has 16 amino acids. Trimming at V came to 0 bases and at J to 2 bases, leaving 7 bases not matched to a gene. Germline assignment: CDR1 MGHRA and CDR2 YSYEKL. The CDR3 nucleotides read TGCGCCAGCAGCCAAGATCCGGGCGGGAGTCCCTACGAGCAGTACTTC. Translated: CASSQDPGGSPYEQYF.

V usage is TRBV19 and J usage is TRBJ2-1; D may be TRBD2 (6 bases). The CDR3 runs to 11 residues. The germline CDR1 and CDR2 sequences are LNHDA and SQIVND (reference sequence). The V and J ends lost 3 bases and 14 bases respectively, with 11 bases between them. The DNA for the CDR3 is TGTGCCAGTAGTATCCGGGGGATGGAGTTCTTC. Translated: CASSIRGMEFF.